These 5 T cell receptor beta chains were sequenced from one sample in a study of glioma-infiltrating T cells. Using RNA template, CDR3s of TCR alpha and beta were amplified with iRepertoire arm-PCR. TCRdb reprocessed the multiplex PCR reads with MiXCR, giving one entry per CDR3 protein. The sample holds a few hundred thousand distinct CDR3 sequences, about two fifths seen once. Sequencing was done on a sample of glioma tissue, nonneoplastic brain tissue, or PBMCs (not recorded which). These receptors all stem from a human donor with low-grade glioma or glioblastoma, undergoing nonglioma brain surgery, or in good health (not recorded which).

V and J are TRBV7-3 and TRBJ2-7, with a tentative D call TRBD1 (7 bases). Trimming took off 5 bases at V and 2 bases at J, with 19 bases between the two ends. CDR3 size: 16 residues. In germline, CDR1 is SGHTA, CDR2 FQGTGA. CDR3 in amino acids: CASSPTGDSTPYEQYF. The CDR3 DNA sequence: TGTGCCAGCAGCCCGACGGGGGACAGTACCCCCTACGAGCAGTACTTC. Complete variable domain (other parts from reference TRBV7-3 and TRBJ2-7): GAGVSQTPSNKVTEKGKYVELRCDPISGHTALYWYRQSLGQGPEFLIYFQGTGAADDSGLPNDRFFAVRPEGSVSTLKIQRTERGDSAVYLCASSPTGDSTPYEQYFGPGTRLTVT.

This clonotype was observed many times. This chain uses TRBV15 with TRBJ1-1; 7 bases match TRBD1. This CDR3 contains 12 residues. Trimming at V came to 5 bases and at J to 7 bases, leaving 4 bases not matched to a gene. Germline V gene lookup returns CDR1 LNHNV and CDR2 YYDKDF (reference sequence). In nucleotides, the CDR3 is TGTGCCACCAGCGAACAGGGGAATGAAGCTTTCTTT. Protein product: CATSEQGNEAFF.

The chain joins TRBV7-9 to TRBJ2-7; perhaps TRBD1 as D (6 bases). CDR3 length equals 13 residues. CDR1 is SEHNR, CDR2 FQNEAQ, per germline (reference sequence). The V gene lost 2 bases and the J gene lost 9 bases, with 14 bases spanning the gap. This CDR3 reads CASSLNRDTGQYF. The CDR3 DNA follows: TGTGCCAGCAGCTTAAACAGGGATACGGGGCAGTACTTC.

V and J are TRBV7-4 and TRBJ1-5, with a possible D match to TRBD1 (5 bases). This CDR3 has 14 residues. Germline CDR1 is SGHVT and CDR2 is SQSDAQ. The V end was cut by 10 bases, the J end by 3 bases, with 16 bases between. The CDR3 sequence: CATATDQNNQPQHF. The CDR3 DNA sequence: TGTGCCACCGCGACAGACCAGAACAATCAGCCCCAGCATTTT.

This clonotype was counted ten times or more. The rearrangement uses TRBV28 and TRBJ1-5; 8 bases agree with TRBD1. Germline values: CDR1 MDHEN, CDR2 SYDVKM. V was pared by 10 bases and J by 4 bases, with 6 bases of the junction left unmatched. The CDR3 spans 13 residues. The CDR3 bases are TGTGCCACCCATCGACAGGGGAATCAGCCCCAGCATTTT. Its protein is CATHRQGNQPQHF.